The clone carrying this TCR beta chain was counted between two and nine times. This record comes from a study of control samples from healthy donors and cancer patients. The assay was immunoSEQ multiplex PCR, and TCRdb's table has in-frame clones only and misses some. Counted here are about 100,000 clones, about 90% occurring once; the ten biggest clones make up 18%. Trimming took off 5 bases at V and 5 bases at J, with 12 bases between the two ends. The CDR3 spans 13 residues. The germline gives CDR1 SGHAT, CDR2 FQNNGV. The clonotype comes from a woman between 45 and 60 years old in good health. Material: blood. V usage is TRBV11-2 and J usage is TRBJ1-2; tentatively, D is TRBD1 (5 bases). In nucleotides, the CDR3 is TGTGCCAGCAGCCACGGGACGGCTTATGGCTACACCTTC. Protein sequence: CASSHGTAYGYTF.